This T cell receptor beta chain was recorded in a study of read filtering for tumor transcriptome and immune sequencing. Background on the study: After DNase treatment, RNA was made into whole-transcriptome libraries.

The CDR3 contains 17 residues. J lost 6 bases, V lost 0 bases, and 13 bases had no gene match. CDR1 is DFQATT and CDR2 is SNEGSKA in the germline V gene (reference sequence). General study points: Sorted CD138-negative bone marrow cells were not purified T cells.

This library used roughly 0.4 ug RNA and molecular barcoded adaptors spanning alpha/delta and beta/gamma chains. Each CDR3 protein gets one entry after TCRdb re-called the reads with MiXCR. The sample contains 25,000 to 35,000 distinct CDR3 sequences, 18% of which appear only once. In its sample, this clonotype is medium-sized. The antigen is unknown. The clonotype comes from a donor aged 40 or over with multiple myeloma. Sequencing used a population of CD138-negative cells sorted from bone marrow. The chain combines TRBV20-1 with TRBJ2-1; the match to TRBD1 covers 8 bases. The chain's CDR3 is CSARDGHKTGDINEQFF. The CDR3 DNA is TGCAGTGCTAGAGATGGGCACAAGACAGGGGACATCAATGAGCAGTTCTTC.